Listed below are T cell receptor beta chains from one sample, sequenced in a study of siplizumab effects on memory and regulatory T cells. Some clones are missing from TCRdb's copy, which holds only in-frame ones; the method was immunoSEQ multiplex PCR. The repertoire holds 70,000 to 95,000 clones, with under 95% as singletons. The sample comprised CD8+ T cells sorted from blood. The receptors were gathered from a human donor in good health. The CDR3 runs from the conserved cysteine through the conserved F or W. A D gene is named only where the DNA matches it firmly. Rows give clone size only sometimes, using once, few, many, or a class for an expanded clone.

TRBJ2-2 TRBD2 NA 15 TRBV7-6 TGTGCCAGCAGCTATACTAGCGGGAGGGCCGGGGAGCTGTTTTTT CASSYTSGRAGELFF
TRBJ2-1 TRBD2 NA 15 TRBV13 TGTGCCAGCAGCTTAGAAGCGGGGGCCTCAAGTGAGCAGTTCTTC CASSLEAGASSEQFF
TRBJ1-1 NA NA 13 TRBV10-1 TGCGCCAGCAGTGGCGTTGAGGGCACTGAAGCTTTCTTT CASSGVEGTEAFF
TRBJ1-1 NA NA 15 TRBV4-1 TGCGCCAGCAGCCAAGTACCGCAGGGGTTCACTGAAGCTTTCTTT CASSQVPQGFTEAFF
TRBJ1-3 TRBD1 NA 15 TRBV28 TGTGCCAGCAGTGAGGACAGGTTCTCTGGAAACACCATATATTTT CASSEDRFSGNTIYF
TRBJ2-2 TRBD2 NA 16 TRBV13 TGTGCCAGCAGCCCTCGACTAGCGGGGAACACCGGGGAGCTGTTTTTT CASSPRLAGNTGELFF
TRBJ2-2 NA NA 13 TRBV7-7 TGTGCTAGCAGCTGGGACAACGCCGGGGAGCTGTTTTTT CASSWDNAGELFF
TRBJ2-7 NA NA 15 TRBV4-3 TGCGCCAGCAGCCAAGATCTCTTCTTGTCCTACGAGCAGTACTTC CASSQDLFLSYEQYF
TRBJ2-1 TRBD2 NA 16 TRBV30 TGTGCCTGGCAGGAGCGGGAGGCTTGGGCCTACAATGAGCAGTTCTTC CAWQEREAWAYNEQFF
TRBJ2-5 NA NA 17 TRBV5-1 TGCGCCAGCAGCTTGGCCAAGTACGAGACAGGACAAGAGACCCAGTACTTC CASSLAKYETGQETQYF
TRBJ1-1 NA NA 13 TRBV6-5 TGTGCCAGCAGTTACTATACAGGCACTGAAGCTTTCTTT CASSYYTGTEAFF
TRBJ1-1 NA NA 13 TRBV27 TGTGCCAGCAGGACGGCAGAGAACACTGAAGCTTTCTTT CASRTAENTEAFF
TRBJ2-2 NA NA 15 TRBV27 TGTGCCAGCAGCAAACTCACTAGCTTCACCGGGGAGCTGTTTTTT CASSKLTSFTGELFF
TRBJ1-2 NA NA 15 TRBV19 TGTGCCAGTAGTATTGAGGGACTCGGTAACTATGGCTACACCTTC CASSIEGLGNYGYTF
TRBJ2-3 NA NA 13 TRBV14 TGTGCCAGCAGCCAAGGAACTTGGGATACGCAGTATTTT CASSQGTWDTQYF
TRBJ2-5 NA once 12 TRBV30 TGTGCCTGGAGCCTAGGGACCGGGACCCAGTACTTC CAWSLGTGTQYF